The TCR beta chain described here comes from a study of prognosis after radiotherapy for stage I lung cancer (dated by TCRdb to 2020 to 2022). Study-level background: Between April 2018 and early 2019, about 19 stage I NSCLC patients were enrolled in Nanjing, China. On tumor histology, more than ten patients had adenocarcinoma and about seven had squamous cell carcinoma. No patient received concurrent therapy alongside SBRT. SBRT was delivered in 3 to 5 fractions with a biologically effective dose of at least 100 Gy, and image-guided IMRT or VMAT was used for delivery. After SBRT, distant metastases developed in about 20% of the 19 patients at a median of 7 months, while the remaining 15 patients had no significant progression. The study took one blood sample before SBRT and one after SBRT from each of about 19 patients and sequenced all 40 or so samples. Every patient was regarded as medically inoperable, because of comorbidities in around eleven cases and refusal of surgery in about 7 cases. Peripheral blood TCR beta repertoires were profiled in stage I NSCLC patients before and after stereotactic body radiotherapy, and the repertoires were related to distant failure. Four to six patients had oligometastatic NSCLC after surgical resection of the primary tumor, and more than eleven had newly diagnosed primary stage I lung tumors. The cohort was made up of roughly 13 men and a handful of women, with a median age of around 70 years and an age range of roughly 50 to 95 years. Broad study findings and their caveats: TRBV and TRBJ usage frequencies reportedly differed by metastasis status, in two V genes at baseline and in ten or so V and two J genes after SBRT. Unique TCR clone counts fell after SBRT (median approximately 10,000 before versus roughly 6,900 after; Wilcoxon paired P=0.011). No determination of tumor specificity was made for expanded TCR clones. Post-SBRT Shannon entropy and its change from baseline were lower in patients who developed distant metastases; baseline Shannon entropy was not associated with metastases. None of the reported P values were adjusted for multiple comparisons. Limitations of the study included a small cohort and short follow-up, and the study findings need independent validation.

The TCR beta CDR3 region was amplified from genomic DNA by two rounds of multiplex PCR. The first PCR round used primers specific to each TRBV and TRBJ gene, with sequences filed in Chinese patent CN105087789A. The second PCR round used universal primers. The Roche High Pure PCR Template Preparation Kit was used to extract genomic DNA from the frozen PBMCs. Paired-end sequencing with 151 bp reads was performed on the libraries using an Illumina HiSeq 3000. Processing in the source paper ran as follows. Raw reads lacking the multiplex PCR primer sequences were removed with CutAdapt. PEAR was used to merge high-quality paired reads into contigs. By alignment to reference sequences, MiXCR assigned TRB V, D and J gene segments to each contig. CDR3 sequences were clustered by base quality and sequence similarity to remove sequencing errors. Shannon entropy, normalized by the natural log of the productive TCR sequence number, served as the measure of diversity. One minus Shannon entropy divided by the natural log of the number of unique clonotypes was used as the definition of clonality. Progression-free survival cut-offs for repertoire metrics were chosen using the Youden index of ROC curves, with analyses run in R 3.5.3. TCRdb applied fastp at Q25 and MiXCR to the public reads, then kept only in-frame beta chains. Rows are combined by CDR3 protein, so each entry shows the most common genes and DNA. These V and J calls derive from TCRdb rather than the authors' analysis. Recorded for this sample are 15,000 to 20,000 distinct CDR3 sequences; over 45% of them occurred a single time. The ten largest clones represent approximately 32% of the sample.

All patients had node-negative disease on CT and PET/CT, and none had a history of other malignancies or prior chemotherapy or radiotherapy. Six milliliters of peripheral venous blood were drawn into EDTA tubes at each of two time points. Ficoll-Paque Plus density-gradient centrifugation was used to isolate PBMCs. Right after collection, samples were placed at -80 degrees C and kept there until analysis. Regarding this clonotype: Its antigen has not been determined. Base qualities are not recorded, but no much larger clone differs from it by a single base.

V is cut by 1 base and J by 5 bases, and the space between the germline ends is 18 bases. The CDR3 numbers 17 residues from cysteine through phenylalanine. The entry retains the CDR3 DNA only, 51 bases that are in frame from base 1. As encoded in the germline V gene, CDR1 is SGHTA while CDR2 is FQGTGA. The TCR originated in a donor over 45 with non-small cell lung cancer. The specimen was PBMCs, collected before or after stereotactic body radiation therapy (not recorded which). Rearrangement joined TRBV7-3 to TRBJ2-1; matching of 6 bases hints at TRBD2 as the D gene. The CDR3 amino acid sequence is: CASSLKGRGTADNEQFF. The nucleotide sequence is given as TGTGCCAGCAGCTTAAAAGGGCGCGGGACCGCCGACAATGAGCAGTTCTTC. Where the CDR3 stops, the reference TRBV7-3 and TRBJ2-1 genes take over; the full variable domain is GAGVSQTPSNKVTEKGKYVELRCDPISGHTALYWYRQSLGQGPEFLIYFQGTGAADDSGLPNDRFFAVRPEGSVSTLKIQRTERGDSAVYLCASSLKGRGTADNEQFFGPGTRLTVL.